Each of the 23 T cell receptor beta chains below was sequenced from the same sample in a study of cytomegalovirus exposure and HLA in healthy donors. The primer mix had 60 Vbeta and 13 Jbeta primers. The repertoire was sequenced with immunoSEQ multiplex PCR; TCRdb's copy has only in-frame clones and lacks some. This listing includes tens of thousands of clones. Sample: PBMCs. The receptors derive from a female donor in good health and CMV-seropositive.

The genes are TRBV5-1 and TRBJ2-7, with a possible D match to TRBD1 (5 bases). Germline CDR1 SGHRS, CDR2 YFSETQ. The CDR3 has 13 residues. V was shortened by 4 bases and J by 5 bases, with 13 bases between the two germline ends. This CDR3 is CASSKTVPHEQYF. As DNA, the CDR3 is TGCGCCAGCAGCAAGACAGTTCCCCACGAGCAGTACTTC.

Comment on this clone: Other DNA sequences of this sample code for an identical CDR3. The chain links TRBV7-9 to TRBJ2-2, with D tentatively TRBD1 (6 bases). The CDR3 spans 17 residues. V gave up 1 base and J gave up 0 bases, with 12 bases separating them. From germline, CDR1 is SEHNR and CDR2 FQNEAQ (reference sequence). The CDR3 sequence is CASSLDRTGPNTGELFF. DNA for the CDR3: TGTGCCAGCAGCTTAGACAGAACAGGGCCGAACACCGGGGAGCTGTTTTTT.

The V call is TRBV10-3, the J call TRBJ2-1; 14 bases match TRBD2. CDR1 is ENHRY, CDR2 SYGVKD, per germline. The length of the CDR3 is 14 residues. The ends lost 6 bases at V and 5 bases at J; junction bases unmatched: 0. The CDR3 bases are TGTGCCATCAGGGGACTAGCGGGGGACAATGAGCAGTTCTTC. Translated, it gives CAIRGLAGDNEQFF.

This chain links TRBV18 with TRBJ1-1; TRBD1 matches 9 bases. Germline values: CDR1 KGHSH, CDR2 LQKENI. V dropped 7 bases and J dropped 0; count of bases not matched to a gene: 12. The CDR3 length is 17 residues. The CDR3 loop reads CASFQLQQGAMNTEAFF. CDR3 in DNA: TGTGCCAGCTTCCAACTCCAACAGGGGGCTATGAACACTGAAGCTTTCTTT. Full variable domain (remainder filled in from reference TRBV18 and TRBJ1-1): NAGVMQNPRHLVRRRGQEARLRCSPMKGHSHVYWYRQLPEEGLKFMVYLQKENIIDESGMPKERFSAEFPKEGPSILRIQQVVRGDSAAYFCASFQLQQGAMNTEAFFGQGTRLTVV.

The DNA for the CDR3 is TGTGCCAGCTCACCGAACGCCTTCTTGGCGGGAGGTGGAGATACGCAGTATTTT. It is translated as CASSPNAFLAGGGDTQYF. V is TRBV18 and J is TRBJ2-3; 8 bases fit TRBD2. CDR3 length: 18 residues. The germline gives CDR1 KGHSH, CDR2 LQKENI. V lost 3 bases, J lost 5 bases, and 16 bases stayed unmatched.

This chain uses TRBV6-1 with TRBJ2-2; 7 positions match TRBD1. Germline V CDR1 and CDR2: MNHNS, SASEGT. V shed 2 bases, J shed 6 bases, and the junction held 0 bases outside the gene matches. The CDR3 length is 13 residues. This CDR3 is CASSEQGAGELFF. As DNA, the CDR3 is TGTGCCAGCAGTGAACAGGGGGCCGGGGAGCTGTTTTTT.

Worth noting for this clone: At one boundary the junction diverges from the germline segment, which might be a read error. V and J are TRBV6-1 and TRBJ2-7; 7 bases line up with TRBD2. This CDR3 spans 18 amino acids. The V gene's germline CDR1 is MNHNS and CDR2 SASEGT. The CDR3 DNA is TGTGCCAGCAGTCAAGCGCCCCACACTAGCGAATCCGTTTACGAGCAGTACTTC. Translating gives CASSQAPHTSESVYEQYF.

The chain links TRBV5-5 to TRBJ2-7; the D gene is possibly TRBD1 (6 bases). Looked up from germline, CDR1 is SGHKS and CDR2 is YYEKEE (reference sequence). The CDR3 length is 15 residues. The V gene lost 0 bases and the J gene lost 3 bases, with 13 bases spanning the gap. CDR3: CASSLAGKGGYEQYF. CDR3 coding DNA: TGTGCCAGCAGCTTGGCCGGGAAAGGGGGCTACGAGCAGTACTTC.

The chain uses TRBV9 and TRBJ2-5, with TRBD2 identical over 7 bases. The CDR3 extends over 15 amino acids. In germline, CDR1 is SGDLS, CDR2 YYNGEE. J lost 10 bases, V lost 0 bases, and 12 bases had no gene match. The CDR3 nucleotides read TGTGCCAGCAGCGTAGGGGATGCGGGAGTGGGGATCCAGTACTTC. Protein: CASSVGDAGVGIQYF.

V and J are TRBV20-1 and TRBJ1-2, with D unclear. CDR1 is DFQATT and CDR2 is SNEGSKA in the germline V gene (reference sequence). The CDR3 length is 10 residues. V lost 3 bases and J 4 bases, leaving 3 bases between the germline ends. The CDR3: CSASSYGYTF. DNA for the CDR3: TGCAGTGCTAGCAGCTATGGCTACACCTTC.

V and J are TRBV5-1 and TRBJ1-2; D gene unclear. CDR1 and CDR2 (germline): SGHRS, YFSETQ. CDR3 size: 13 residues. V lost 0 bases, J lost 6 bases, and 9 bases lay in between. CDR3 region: CASSLDPDNGYTF. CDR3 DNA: TGCGCCAGCAGCTTGGATCCAGACAATGGCTACACCTTC.

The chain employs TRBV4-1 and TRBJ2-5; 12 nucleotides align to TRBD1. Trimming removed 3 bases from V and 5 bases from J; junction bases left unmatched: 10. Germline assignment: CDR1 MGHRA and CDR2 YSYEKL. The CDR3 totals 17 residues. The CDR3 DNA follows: TGCGCCAGCAGCCACCTACCGGGACAGGGGGCGGGGGAGACCCAGTACTTC. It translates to CASSHLPGQGAGETQYF.

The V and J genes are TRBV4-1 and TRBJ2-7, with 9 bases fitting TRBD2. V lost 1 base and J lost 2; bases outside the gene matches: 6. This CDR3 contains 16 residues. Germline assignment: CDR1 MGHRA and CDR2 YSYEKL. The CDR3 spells CASSQGAAGGPYEQYF. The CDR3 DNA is TGCGCCAGCAGCCAAGGCGCAGCGGGGGGCCCCTACGAGCAGTACTTC.

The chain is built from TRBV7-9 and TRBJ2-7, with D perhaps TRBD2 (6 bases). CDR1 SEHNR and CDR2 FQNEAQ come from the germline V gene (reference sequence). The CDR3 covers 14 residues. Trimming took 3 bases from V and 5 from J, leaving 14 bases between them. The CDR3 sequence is CASSLDREPNEQYF. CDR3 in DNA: TGTGCCAGCAGCTTGGACCGGGAGCCAAACGAGCAGTACTTC.

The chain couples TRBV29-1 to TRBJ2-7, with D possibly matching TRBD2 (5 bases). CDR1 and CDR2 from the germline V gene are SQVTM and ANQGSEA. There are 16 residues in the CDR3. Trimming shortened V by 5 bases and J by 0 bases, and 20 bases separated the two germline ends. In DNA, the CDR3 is TGCAGCGTTAAGTCCCGGGAAGGATTTAACTCCTACGAGCAGTACTTC. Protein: CSVKSREGFNSYEQYF.

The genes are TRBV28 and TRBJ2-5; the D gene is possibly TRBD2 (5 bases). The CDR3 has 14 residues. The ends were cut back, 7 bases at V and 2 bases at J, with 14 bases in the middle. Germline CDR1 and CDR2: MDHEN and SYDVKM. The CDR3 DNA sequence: TGTGCCAGCACCCCAGACGGACTGCAAGAGACCCAGTACTTC. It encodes CASTPDGLQETQYF.

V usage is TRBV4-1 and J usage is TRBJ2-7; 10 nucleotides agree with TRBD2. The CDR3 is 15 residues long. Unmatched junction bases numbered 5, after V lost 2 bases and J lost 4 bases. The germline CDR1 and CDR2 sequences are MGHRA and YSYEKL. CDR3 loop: CASSQQSGRGYEQYF. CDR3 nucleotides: TGCGCCAGCAGCCAACAAAGCGGGAGGGGATACGAGCAGTACTTC.

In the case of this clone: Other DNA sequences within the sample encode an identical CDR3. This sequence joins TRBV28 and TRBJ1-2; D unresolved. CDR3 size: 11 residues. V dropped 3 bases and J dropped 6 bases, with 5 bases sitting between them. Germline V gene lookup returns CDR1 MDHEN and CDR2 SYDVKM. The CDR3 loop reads CASSFSHGYTF. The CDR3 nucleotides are TGTGCCAGCAGTTTTTCTCATGGCTACACCTTC.

The CDR3 sequence is CASRTWQGSYEQYF. CDR3 coding DNA: TGTGCCAGCAGAACCTGGCAGGGATCTTACGAGCAGTACTTC. The chain couples TRBV28 to TRBJ2-7; D may be TRBD1 (5 bases). The germline V gene has CDR1 MDHEN and CDR2 SYDVKM. This CDR3 is 14 amino acids long. Trimming took 6 bases from V and 4 from J, leaving 16 bases between them.

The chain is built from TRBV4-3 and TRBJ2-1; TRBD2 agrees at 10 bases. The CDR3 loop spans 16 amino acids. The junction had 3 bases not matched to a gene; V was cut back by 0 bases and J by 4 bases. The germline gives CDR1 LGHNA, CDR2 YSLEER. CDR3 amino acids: CASSQEERGGYNEQFF. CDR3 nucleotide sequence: TGCGCCAGCAGCCAAGAAGAGCGGGGGGGTTACAATGAGCAGTTCTTC.

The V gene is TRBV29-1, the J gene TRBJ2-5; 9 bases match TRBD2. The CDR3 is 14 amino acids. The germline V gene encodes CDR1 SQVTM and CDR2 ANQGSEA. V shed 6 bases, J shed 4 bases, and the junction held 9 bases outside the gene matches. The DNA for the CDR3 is TGCAGCGTCCGATTTAGCGGGAGCGTAGAGACCCAGTACTTC. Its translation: CSVRFSGSVETQYF. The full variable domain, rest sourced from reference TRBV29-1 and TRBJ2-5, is SAVISQKPSRDICQRGTSLTIQCQVDSQVTMMFWYRQQPGQSLTLIATANQGSEATYESGFVIDKFPISRPNLTFSTLTVSNMSPEDSSIYLCSVRFSGSVETQYFGPGTRLLVL.

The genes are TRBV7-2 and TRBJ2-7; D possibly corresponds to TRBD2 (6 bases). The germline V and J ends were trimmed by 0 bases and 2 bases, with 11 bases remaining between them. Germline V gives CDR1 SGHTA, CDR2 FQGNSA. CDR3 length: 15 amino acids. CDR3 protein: CASSLAPSAAYEQYF. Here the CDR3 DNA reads TGTGCCAGCAGCTTAGCGCCTAGCGCTGCCTACGAGCAGTACTTC.

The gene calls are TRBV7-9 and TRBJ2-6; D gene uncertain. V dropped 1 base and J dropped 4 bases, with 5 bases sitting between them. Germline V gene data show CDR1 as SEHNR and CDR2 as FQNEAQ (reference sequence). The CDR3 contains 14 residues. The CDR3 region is CASSLVGGANVLTF. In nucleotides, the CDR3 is TGTGCCAGCAGCTTAGTTGGCGGGGCCAACGTCCTGACTTTC.